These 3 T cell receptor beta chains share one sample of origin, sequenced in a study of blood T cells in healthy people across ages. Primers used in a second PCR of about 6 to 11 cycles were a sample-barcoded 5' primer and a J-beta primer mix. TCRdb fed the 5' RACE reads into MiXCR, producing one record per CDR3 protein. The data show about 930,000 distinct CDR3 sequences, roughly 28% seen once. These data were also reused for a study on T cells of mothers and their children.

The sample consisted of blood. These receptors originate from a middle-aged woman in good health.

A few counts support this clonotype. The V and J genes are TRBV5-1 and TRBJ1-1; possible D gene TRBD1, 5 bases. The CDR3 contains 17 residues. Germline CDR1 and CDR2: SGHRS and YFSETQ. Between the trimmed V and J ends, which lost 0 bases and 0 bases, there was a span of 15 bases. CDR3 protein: CASSLEGSVRVNTEAFF. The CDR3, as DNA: TGCGCCAGCAGCTTGGAAGGGTCAGTCAGGGTGAACACTGAAGCTTTCTTT.

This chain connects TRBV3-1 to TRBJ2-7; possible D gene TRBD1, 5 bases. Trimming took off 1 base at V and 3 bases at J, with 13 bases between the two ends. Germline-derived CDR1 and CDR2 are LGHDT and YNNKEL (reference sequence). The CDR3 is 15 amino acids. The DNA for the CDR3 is TGTGCCAGCAGCCAAGGCAGGCAGGGTGACTACGAGCAGTACTTC. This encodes CASSQGRQGDYEQYF.

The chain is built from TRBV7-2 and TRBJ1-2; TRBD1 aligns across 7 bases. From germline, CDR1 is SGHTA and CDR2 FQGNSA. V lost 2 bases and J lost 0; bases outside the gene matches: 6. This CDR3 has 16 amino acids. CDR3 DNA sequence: TGTGCCAGCAGCTTACAGGGACAGCTTCCTAACTATGGCTACACCTTC. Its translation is CASSLQGQLPNYGYTF.